This entry features one T cell receptor (beta chain) sequence. The sample is drawn from a study of PD-1 and CTLA-4 blockade in melanoma. TCRdb's table, derived via immunoSEQ multiplex PCR, lists solely in-frame clones and lacks some. The sample has about 30,000 clones; about 89% are singletons. The source of this sequence is a human donor with melanoma. Sequencing used CD8+ T cells from peripheral blood, obtained before anti-PD-1 treatment.

The CDR3 is CASSLGVGSETQYF. The CDR3 region has the DNA TGTGCCAGCAGCTTGGGAGTCGGTTCGGAGACCCAGTACTTC. V is TRBV5-8 and J is TRBJ2-5; no definite D call. V was cut by 0 bases and J by 5 bases, with 11 bases left in between. The CDR3 consists of 14 residues. Per the germline V gene, CDR1 is SGHTS and CDR2 is YDEGEE.